Listed below are T cell receptor beta chains from one sample, sequenced in a study of T cells after somatic rescue of genetic block. TCRdb's copy holds only in-frame clones and misses some; the assay was immunoSEQ multiplex PCR. There are about 88,000 clones in the sample; 80% to 90% occur only once, and roughly 1.7% lies in the top ten. Sequencing used peripheral blood mononuclear cells (PBMCs). The source is a young woman. Both conserved end residues are part of each CDR3. Each record gives: D gene, V gene, J gene, clone size, CDR3 protein, CDR3 DNA. The D gene is left open where the match is weak. Rows give clone size only sometimes, using once, few, many, or a class for an expanded clone.

D: TRBD2
V: TRBV27
J: TRBJ2-1
size: few
CDR3: CASSPGTSGNNEQFF
DNA: TGTGCCAGCAGTCCGGGGACTAGCGGGAACAATGAGCAGTTCTTC

D: TRBD1
V: TRBV19
J: TRBJ1-5
size: .
CDR3: CASSIRTGDTQPQHF
DNA: TGTGCCAGTAGTATCCGGACAGGGGACACTCAGCCCCAGCATTTT

D: .
V: TRBV7-7
J: TRBJ2-3
size: .
CDR3: CASSPSPTGLTQYF
DNA: TGTGCTAGCAGCCCGAGCCCCACTGGCCTCACGCAGTATTTT

D: .
V: TRBV9
J: TRBJ1-1
size: .
CDR3: CASSVGSRDLNTEAFF
DNA: TGTGCCAGCAGCGTAGGGTCCCGGGACCTGAACACTGAAGCTTTCTTT

D: .
V: TRBV4-1
J: TRBJ2-1
size: .
CDR3: CASSQELSLDNGEQFF
DNA: TGCGCCAGCAGCCAAGAGCTCTCTTTAGATAACGGGGAGCAGTTCTTC

D: TRBD1
V: TRBV7-8
J: TRBJ1-5
size: .
CDR3: CASSYRGHEQPQHF
DNA: TGTGCCAGCAGCTACAGGGGGCACGAGCAGCCCCAGCATTTT

D: TRBD2
V: TRBV28
J: TRBJ2-2
size: .
CDR3: CASRPHTGLAGPTGELFF
DNA: TGTGCCAGCAGGCCTCACACGGGACTAGCGGGCCCCACCGGGGAGCTGTTTTTT

D: .
V: TRBV4-1
J: TRBJ2-7
size: .
CDR3: CASSQGTGGAYEQYF
DNA: TGCGCCAGCAGCCAAGGGACGGGTGGGGCCTACGAGCAGTACTTC

D: .
V: TRBV19
J: TRBJ2-2
size: .
CDR3: CASSIQAGELFF
DNA: TGTGCCAGTAGTATTCAGGCCGGGGAGCTGTTTTTT

D: .
V: TRBV28
J: TRBJ1-2
size: .
CDR3: CASAQGTYGYTF
DNA: TGTGCCAGCGCACAAGGAACCTATGGCTACACCTTC

D: .
V: TRBV9
J: TRBJ2-2
size: .
CDR3: CASRGRGALNTGELFF
DNA: TGTGCCAGCAGAGGTCGGGGGGCTTTGAACACCGGGGAGCTGTTTTTT

D: TRBD1
V: TRBV28
J: TRBJ1-2
size: .
CDR3: CASGTGTGEHYGYTF
DNA: TGTGCCAGCGGAACCGGGACAGGGGAGCACTATGGCTACACCTTC

D: .
V: TRBV6-1
J: TRBJ2-7
size: .
CDR3: CASSEDLGQGTYEQYF
DNA: TGTGCCAGCAGTGAAGATCTTGGGCAGGGCACCTACGAGCAGTACTTC

D: .
V: TRBV10-3
J: TRBJ1-2
size: .
CDR3: CAISGDRRWSYGYTF
DNA: TGTGCCATCAGTGGGGATCGACGGTGGAGCTATGGCTACACCTTC

D: .
V: TRBV29-1
J: TRBJ2-3
size: .
CDR3: CSGGADTQYF
DNA: TGCAGCGGAGGAGCAGATACGCAGTATTTT

D: .
V: TRBV4-1
J: TRBJ1-1
size: .
CDR3: CASRQTGNTEAFF
DNA: TGCGCCAGCAGACAGACAGGGAACACTGAAGCTTTCTTT

D: .
V: TRBV27
J: TRBJ1-5
size: .
CDR3: CASSFGGVRNQPQHF
DNA: TGTGCCAGCAGTTTTGGGGGGGTTCGCAATCAGCCCCAGCATTTT

D: .
V: TRBV7-9
J: TRBJ2-3
size: .
CDR3: CASSLRRRDTDTQYF
DNA: TGTGCCAGCAGCTTACGGAGGAGAGACACAGATACGCAGTATTTT

D: .
V: TRBV9
J: TRBJ2-3
size: .
CDR3: CASSPLVSDTQYF
DNA: TGTGCCAGTTCACCACTAGTATCAGATACGCAGTATTTT

D: .
V: TRBV6-5
J: TRBJ2-3
size: .
CDR3: CASSPVTTDTQYF
DNA: TGTGCCAGCAGTCCCGTGACGACAGATACGCAGTATTTT

D: .
V: TRBV6-5
J: TRBJ1-1
size: few
CDR3: CASTLFSGSTEAFF
DNA: TGTGCCAGCACCCTATTCTCAGGTAGCACTGAAGCTTTCTTT

D: .
V: TRBV19
J: TRBJ2-2
size: once
CDR3: CASKSIQGTGELFF
DNA: TGTGCCAGTAAGTCCATCCAGGGCACCGGGGAGCTGTTTTTT

D: .
V: TRBV5-6
J: TRBJ2-3
size: .
CDR3: CASSSIATGTDTQYF
DNA: TGTGCCAGCAGCTCTATAGCGACCGGCACAGATACGCAGTATTTT

D: .
V: TRBV19
J: TRBJ2-2
size: .
CDR3: CASSIEGYTGELFF
DNA: TGTGCCAGTAGTATCGAGGGATACACCGGGGAGCTGTTTTTT

D: .
V: TRBV27
J: TRBJ2-5
size: .
CDR3: CASQQGRSQYF
DNA: TGTGCCAGTCAACAGGGCCGGTCCCAGTACTTC

D: TRBD1
V: TRBV25-1
J: TRBJ1-3
size: .
CDR3: CASRAQGAGNTIYF
DNA: TGTGCCAGCCGGGCCCAGGGGGCTGGAAACACCATATATTTT

D: TRBD1
V: TRBV5-1
J: TRBJ2-3
size: .
CDR3: CASSLRQGGTDTQYF
DNA: TGCGCCAGCAGCCTACGACAGGGAGGCACAGATACGCAGTATTTT

D: .
V: TRBV6-1
J: TRBJ1-4
size: .
CDR3: CASSEYPGKGLLNEKLFF
DNA: TGTGCCAGCAGTGAGTACCCAGGAAAAGGACTGCTTAATGAAAAACTGTTTTTT

D: .
V: TRBV10-2
J: TRBJ2-3
size: .
CDR3: CASRPRGARRGDTQYF
DNA: TGCGCCAGCAGACCACGGGGAGCGCGTAGGGGAGATACGCAGTATTTT

D: .
V: TRBV28
J: TRBJ1-2
size: .
CDR3: CASSPRGFDGYTF
DNA: TGTGCCAGCAGCCCCCGTGGTTTCGATGGCTACACCTTC

D: .
V: TRBV11-2
J: TRBJ2-4
size: .
CDR3: CASSTGLAKNIQYF
DNA: TGTGCCAGCAGCACGGGATTAGCCAAAAACATTCAGTACTTC

D: .
V: TRBV7-9
J: TRBJ2-1
size: .
CDR3: CASYSQSAYNEQFF
DNA: TGTGCCAGCTATAGCCAGAGCGCCTACAATGAGCAGTTCTTC

D: TRBD2
V: TRBV9
J: TRBJ2-7
size: .
CDR3: CASSVAHGIAGGEQYF
DNA: TGTGCCAGCAGCGTAGCCCACGGTATAGCGGGAGGCGAGCAGTACTTC

D: .
V: TRBV6-5
J: TRBJ2-7
size: .
CDR3: CASSVQRRSEQYF
DNA: TGTGCCAGCAGTGTCCAGCGGCGGTCGGAGCAGTACTTC

D: .
V: TRBV19
J: TRBJ1-2
size: .
CDR3: CASTFTGRYGYTF
DNA: TGTGCCAGTACGTTCACAGGGCGCTATGGCTACACCTTC

D: TRBD2
V: TRBV10-1
J: TRBJ2-2
size: .
CDR3: CASSDIGTSGSPANTGELFF
DNA: TGCGCCAGCAGTGATATCGGGACTAGCGGGAGTCCCGCGAACACCGGGGAGCTGTTTTTT

D: .
V: TRBV9
J: TRBJ1-1
size: .
CDR3: CASSVGHREMNTEAFF
DNA: TGTGCCAGCAGCGTAGGGCACCGAGAAATGAACACTGAAGCTTTCTTT